These 6 T cell receptor beta chains came from one sample sequenced in a study of regulatory T cells in long-lasting Graves disease. Indicated time point: newly diagnosed GD, antithyroid drugs for less than 3 months. RNA from PBMCs was the source of the TCR library. For TCR beta, libraries came from iRepertoire HTBI primers and Arm-PCR of CDR3 regions. One entry per CDR3 protein results from TCRdb running MiXCR on the multiplex PCR reads. This sample has a few hundred thousand distinct CDR3 sequences, with about 13% found just once. The same sample was also studied in work on T cells in Graves' hyperthyroidism and ophthalmopathy.

The sample was peripheral blood mononuclear cells (PBMCs), taken at new diagnosis, from a patient treated with antithyroid drugs. The receptors were gathered from a man aged 25 to 45 with Graves disease.

This clonotype has only a few counts. The J gene is TRBJ2-5, the V gene TRBV7-9; TRBD1 matches at 7 bases. The trim removed 7 bases at V and 4 bases at J, leaving 6 bases unmatched. The CDR3 spans 13 residues. The germline V gene has CDR1 SEHNR and CDR2 FQNEAQ (reference sequence). The CDR3, as DNA: TGTGCCAGCAACAGGGGCGGGCTAGAGACCCAGTACTTC. It is translated as CASNRGGLETQYF.

The J gene is TRBJ1-1, the V gene TRBV20-1, with D unclear. This CDR3 comprises 12 residues. Germline values: CDR1 DFQATT, CDR2 SNEGSKA (reference sequence). Trimming removed 5 bases from V and 5 bases from J, with 12 bases in between. In nucleotides, the CDR3 is TGCAGTGCTCCCGGACGGAGTACTGAAGCTTTCTTT. Translating it yields CSAPGRSTEAFF.

This clonotype was counted many times. V gene TRBV7-8 combines with J gene TRBJ2-1; D uncertain. The V end lost 7 bases, the J end lost 2 bases, and 9 bases lay between the germline ends. Germline V CDR1 and CDR2: SGHVS, FQNEAQ. The CDR3 is 13 residues long. The CDR3 bases are TGTGCCAGCAACCGATCAACCTACAATGAGCAGTTCTTC. It specifies CASNRSTYNEQFF.

This clonotype showed up many times. This chain uses TRBV20-1 with TRBJ2-1, with TRBD2 matching over 9 bases. Germline assignment: CDR1 DFQATT and CDR2 SNEGSKA (reference sequence). The junction had 16 bases not matched to a gene; V was cut back by 5 bases and J by 8 bases. The CDR3 extends over 16 amino acids. CDR3 region: CSAGKLLAGFVDEQFF. Here the CDR3 DNA reads TGCAGTGCTGGAAAACTACTAGCGGGTTTTGTGGATGAGCAGTTCTTC.

Remarks on this clonotype: Possible read error: a much larger clone is one base away. The J gene is TRBJ2-2, the V gene TRBV12-3 or TRBV12-4; D perhaps matches TRBD2 (6 bases). Deletions cut 8 bases from V and 6 bases from J, with 16 bases between. The length of the CDR3 is 14 residues. The CDR3 DNA reads TGTGCCAGCGGTTATGCGGGGAGAGCCGGGGAGCTGTTTTTT. Its protein is CASGYAGRAGELFF.

This clonotype was seen a handful of times. The chain links TRBV16 to TRBJ1-1; unclear D gene. Germline CDR1 is KGHSY and CDR2 is FQNENV. The germline V and J ends were trimmed by 0 bases and 4 bases, with 9 bases remaining between them. The CDR3 has 14 amino acids. In DNA, the CDR3 is TGTGCCAGCAGCCAATCGTCCTTTAGCACTGAAGCTTTCTTT. Translation: CASSQSSFSTEAFF.